These 27 T cell receptor beta chains were all obtained from the same sample, sequenced in a study of T cells in Graves' hyperthyroidism and ophthalmopathy. Amplification yielded TCR beta CDR3 regions, with RNA transcripts as the source. The primer set for the first-round RT-PCR of the TCR CDR3 was HTBI. TCRdb reprocessed the multiplex PCR reads via MiXCR and lists one record per CDR3 protein. The sample includes some 600,000 distinct CDR3 sequences, approximately 44% seen only once; the top ten take just over 8%. The sequencing input was peripheral blood or thyroid tissue (not recorded which). Receptor source: a woman aged 18 to 35 with Graves' hyperthyroidism.

Turning to this clonotype: Its ends do not fully match the called genes, so a read error is possible. The rearrangement joins TRBV10-1 to TRBJ2-2; tentative D call: TRBD2 (6 bases). This CDR3 spans 12 amino acids. CDR1 WNHNN and CDR2 SYGVQD come from the germline V gene (reference sequence). DNA for the CDR3: TGTGCCAGCTCCACGGGAGCCGGGGAGCTGTTTTTT. Translation: CASSTGAGELFF.

This clonotype has ten or more counts. The chain combines TRBV12-3 or TRBV12-4 with TRBJ1-6; D ambiguous. Between the trimmed V and J ends, which lost 3 bases and 7 bases, there was a span of 7 bases. CDR3 length: 13 amino acids. CDR3 DNA sequence: TGTGCCAGCAGTTTGGACGAGAATTCACCCCTCCACTTT. Translating it yields CASSLDENSPLHF.

This chain links TRBV7-8 with TRBJ1-1; D possibly corresponds to TRBD1 (5 bases). The CDR3 loop spans 14 amino acids. Trimming cost V 1 base and J 5 bases, with 11 bases left between them. In germline, CDR1 is SGHVS, CDR2 FQNEAQ. CDR3 DNA: TGTGCCAGCAGCTTAGAAGCAGGGCTGACTGAAGCTTTCTTT. Protein sequence: CASSLEAGLTEAFF. Supplemented by reference TRBV7-8 and TRBJ1-1, the full variable domain reads GAGVSQSPRYKVAKRGQDVALRCDPISGHVSLFWYQQALGQGPEFLTYFQNEAQLDKSGLPSDRFFAERPEGSVSTLKIQRTQQEDSAVYLCASSLEAGLTEAFFGQGTRLTVV.

The V and J genes are TRBV20-1 and TRBJ1-4; 10 bases match TRBD1. This CDR3 region has 16 residues. The J segment lost 7 bases and the V segment lost 1 base, leaving 9 bases of the junction unmatched. CDR1 and CDR2 from the germline V gene are DFQATT and SNEGSKA (reference sequence). The CDR3 loop is CSARAMRRDRGEKLFF. CDR3 nucleotide sequence: TGCAGTGCTAGAGCCATGCGCCGGGACAGGGGTGAAAAACTGTTTTTT.

This clonotype showed up many times. The rearrangement joins TRBV9 to TRBJ2-7; D possibly matches TRBD1 or TRBD2 (5 bases each). CDR3 length: 13 residues. V was cut by 3 bases and J by 5 bases, with 12 bases left in between. Germline-derived CDR1 and CDR2 are SGDLS and YYNGEE. The DNA of the CDR3 is TGTGCCAGCAGCGGACGGGGCTGGGACGAGCAGTACTTC. This sequence encodes CASSGRGWDEQYF.

In regard to this clonotype: At one end, the junction sequence differs from germline, possibly due to a read error. The rearrangement joins TRBV7-9 to TRBJ1-2; D not certain. The CDR3 is 15 amino acids. Germline V gene lookup returns CDR1 SEHNR and CDR2 FQNEAQ (reference sequence). CDR3: CASSQESAPYYGYTF. Here the CDR3 DNA reads TGCGCCAGCAGCCAAGAGTCAGCTCCTTACTATGGCTACACCTTC. Supplemented by reference TRBV7-9 and TRBJ1-2, the full variable domain reads DTGVSQNPRHKITKRGQNVTFRCDPISEHNRLYWYRQTLGQGPEFLTYFQNEAQLEKSRLLSDRFSAERPKGSFSTLEIQRTEQGDSAMYLCASSQESAPYYGYTFGSGTRLTVV.

This clonotype has a count of ten or more. CDR3 nucleotide sequence: TGTGCCAGCAGCGTGAGACCTAGTGCGTCCTACGAGCAGTACTTC. This gives the protein CASSVRPSASYEQYF. The V and J genes are TRBV9 and TRBJ2-7; D is unclear. Trimming removed 2 bases at V and 1 base at J, with 13 bases between. The CDR3 runs 15 residues. Germline V lookup: CDR1 SGDLS, CDR2 YYNGEE.

The chain has TRBV7-4 and TRBJ1-6; D is ambiguous. The CDR3 length is 10 residues. Trimming pared 3 bases from V and 18 bases from J, leaving 9 bases between. Germline loops: CDR1 SGHVT, CDR2 SQSDAQ. The CDR3 bases are TGTGCCAGCAGCTTCTTCCCCGACCACTTT. This sequence encodes CASSFFPDHF.

The rearrangement links TRBV11-1 to TRBJ1-4; 8 nucleotides align to TRBD1. The CDR3 is 17 amino acids. V gave up 5 bases and J gave up 8 bases; unmatched junction bases: 16. Germline values: CDR1 SGHAT, CDR2 FQDESV (reference sequence). CDR3 amino acids: CASSGLKPGQVEEKLFF. DNA for the CDR3: TGTGCCAGCAGCGGGTTAAAGCCGGGACAGGTGGAAGAAAAACTGTTTTTT.

This chain links TRBV7-2 with TRBJ2-2, with 7 bases lining up with TRBD1. Trimming removed 7 bases from V and 1 base from J; junction bases left unmatched: 6. Germline assignment: CDR1 SGHTA and CDR2 FQGNSA. This CDR3 region has 15 residues. In DNA form, the CDR3 reads TGTGCCAGCATCCGGGACAGAGGGAACACCGGGGAGCTGTTTTTT. It specifies CASIRDRGNTGELFF.

This clonotype was counted a single time. One base away lies a much larger clone, so this may be a sequencing read error. The J gene is TRBJ1-1, the V gene TRBV15; D might be TRBD1 (5 bases). The germline CDR1 and CDR2 sequences are LNHNV and YYDKDF (reference sequence). This CDR3 comprises 13 residues. The V and J ends lost 4 bases and 8 bases respectively, with 14 bases between them. CDR3 nucleotide sequence: TGTGCCACCAGCAAAAGGAGGGGAGCCGAAGCTTTCTTT. This translates into CATSKRRGAEAFF.

The CDR3 protein is CASSGQQGGTGELFF. The CDR3 DNA is TGTGCCAGTAGTGGTCAACAGGGGGGGACCGGGGAGCTGTTTTTT. This chain links TRBV19 with TRBJ2-2, with a possible D match to TRBD1 (8 bases). The CDR3 is made up of 15 amino acids. Germline CDR1 LNHDA, CDR2 SQIVND (reference sequence). V was cut by 5 bases and J by 5 bases, with 15 bases left in between.

The genes are TRBV7-9 and TRBJ2-2; possibly TRBD1 or TRBD2 for D (5 bases each). The CDR3 length is 15 residues. The germline gives CDR1 SEHNR, CDR2 FQNEAQ (reference sequence). The V gene lost 1 base and the J gene lost 6 bases, with 12 bases spanning the gap. The CDR3 DNA reads as TGTGCCAGCAGCTTAGGAGGGGTCAGTGCCGGGGAGCTGTTTTTT. This gives the protein CASSLGGVSAGELFF.

This sequence joins TRBV20-1 and TRBJ1-4; TRBD1 matches at 7 bases. This CDR3 comprises 14 residues. The germline gives CDR1 DFQATT, CDR2 SNEGSKA (reference sequence). V lost 5 bases and J lost 6; bases outside the gene matches: 9. Written as DNA, the CDR3 is TGCAGTGCTGTTCCGGGACAGTCAGATGAAAAACTGTTTTTT. Translating gives CSAVPGQSDEKLFF.

Regarding this clonotype: Germline and junction disagree at one end, which may indicate a read error. The genes are TRBV5-1 and TRBJ2-7; the match to TRBD2 covers 11 bases. In germline, CDR1 is SGHRS, CDR2 YFSETQ. The length of the CDR3 is 17 residues. CDR3 nucleotides: TGTGCCAGCAGCTCCCACAGGGAGGGACTAGCGGAGTACGAGCAGTACTTC. As protein: CASSSHREGLAEYEQYF.

The table lists this clonotype with many counts. This sequence joins TRBV19 and TRBJ1-4, with 10 nucleotides matching TRBD1. Trimming removed 5 bases from V and 7 bases from J; junction bases left unmatched: 4. CDR1 LNHDA and CDR2 SQIVND come from the germline V gene (reference sequence). The CDR3 runs 14 residues. The DNA for the CDR3 is TGTGCCAGTAGTCCCGACAGGGGGCTTGAAAAACTGTTTTTT. Translation: CASSPDRGLEKLFF.

In its sample, this clonotype was seen many times. V usage is TRBV29-1 and J usage is TRBJ2-7; D may be TRBD1 (6 bases). CDR3 length: 12 amino acids. The germline V and J ends were trimmed by 5 bases and 2 bases, with 10 bases remaining between them. Per the germline V gene, CDR1 is SQVTM and CDR2 is ANQGSEA. The CDR3 nucleotides are TGCAGCGTTTGGCAGGGGCCCTACGAGCAGTACTTC. Amino acid sequence: CSVWQGPYEQYF.

Ten or more counts support this clonotype. J is TRBJ1-2 and V is TRBV5-8; D not certain. The V gene's germline CDR1 is SGHTS and CDR2 YDEGEE. CDR3 length: 12 amino acids. V was clipped by 0 bases and J by 2 bases, with 2 bases between them. As DNA, the CDR3 is TGTGCCAGCAGCTTGGAAAACTATGGCTACACCTTC. This translates into CASSLENYGYTF.

This clonotype was picked up many times. The CDR3 reads CSVWTGDGYTF. The CDR3, as DNA: TGCAGCGTATGGACAGGAGATGGCTACACCTTC. The chain uses TRBV29-1 and TRBJ1-2; 7 bases agree with TRBD1. Losses at the gene ends were 6 bases for V and 6 bases for J; bases not matched to a gene: 4. Germline V CDR1 and CDR2: SQVTM, ANQGSEA. CDR3 length equals 11 residues.

This chain uses TRBV6-5 with TRBJ1-5; D ambiguous. Germline V CDR1 and CDR2: MNHEY, SVGAGI. The V and J ends lost 5 bases and 0 bases respectively, with 11 bases between them. This CDR3 is built from 15 residues. The CDR3 loop reads CASSVRHHSNQPQHF. In DNA, the CDR3 is TGTGCCAGCAGTGTTCGACACCATAGCAATCAGCCCCAGCATTTT.

V gene TRBV7-2 combines with J gene TRBJ2-3, with 7 nucleotides matching TRBD2. Germline trimming cut 1 base from V and 3 bases from J; bases unmatched to any gene: 4. Germline CDR1 reads SGHTA; CDR2 reads FQGNSA. The CDR3 length is 15 residues. Here the CDR3 reads CASSLEAGRTDTQYF. The CDR3 DNA reads as TGTGCCAGCAGCTTAGAAGCGGGAAGGACAGATACGCAGTATTTT.

V usage is TRBV7-9 and J usage is TRBJ1-6, with 7 bases fitting TRBD1. The CDR3 contains 16 residues. Germline V gene data show CDR1 as SEHNR and CDR2 as FQNEAQ (reference sequence). Germline trimming cut 2 bases from V and 2 bases from J; bases unmatched to any gene: 3. CDR3 bases: TGTGCCAGCAGCTTACAGGGGGTGGCCTATAATTCACCCCTCCACTTT. This codes for CASSLQGVAYNSPLHF.

This chain links TRBV20-1 with TRBJ1-3; 9 nucleotides match TRBD1. The CDR3 is made up of 18 amino acids. Germline CDR1 reads DFQATT; CDR2 reads SNEGSKA (reference sequence). V was pared by 0 bases and J by 0 bases, with 9 bases of the junction left unmatched. The CDR3 nucleotides are TGCAGTGCTAGAGAAGGGACAGGGCCCCGTCCCTCTGGAAACACCATATATTTT. It codes for CSAREGTGPRPSGNTIYF.

This clonotype was observed a few times. V is TRBV24-1 and J is TRBJ2-2; D gene ambiguous. Germline loops: CDR1 KGHDR, CDR2 SFDVKD. V gave up 11 bases and J gave up 0 bases, with 6 bases separating them. The CDR3 is 12 residues long. CDR3 DNA: TGTGCCAGCTGGTCGAACACCGGGGAGCTGTTTTTT. Protein: CASWSNTGELFF.

The chain combines TRBV7-9 with TRBJ2-2, with 8 bases matching TRBD2. Germline V lookup: CDR1 SEHNR, CDR2 FQNEAQ (reference sequence). This CDR3 contains 15 residues. J gave up 4 bases and V 4 bases, and 5 bases lay outside the gene matches. The CDR3 loop reads CASSSLGGGTGELFF. DNA for the CDR3: TGTGCCAGCAGCTCACTCGGGGGGGGCACCGGGGAGCTGTTTTTT.

This clonotype was seen many times. The chain is built from TRBV19 and TRBJ1-2, with a tentative D call TRBD1 (5 bases). The CDR3 is 14 residues long. Trimming took off 5 bases at V and 7 bases at J, with 17 bases between the two ends. The germline CDR1 and CDR2 sequences are LNHDA and SQIVND (reference sequence). The DNA of the CDR3 is TGTGCCAGTAGTTTCTGGGACGGGATCCCTGGCTACACCTTC. Protein: CASSFWDGIPGYTF.

About this clonotype itself: Relative to the germline gene, one junction end is altered; a read error may explain this. The rearrangement joins TRBV6-5 to TRBJ2-7; weak D call: TRBD2 (6 bases). Germline values: CDR1 MNHEY, CDR2 SVGAGI. This CDR3 is 11 amino acids long. In DNA, the CDR3 is TGTGCCAGCAGCTACTCCGGGAGTGAGTACTTC. Its protein is CASSYSGSEYF.